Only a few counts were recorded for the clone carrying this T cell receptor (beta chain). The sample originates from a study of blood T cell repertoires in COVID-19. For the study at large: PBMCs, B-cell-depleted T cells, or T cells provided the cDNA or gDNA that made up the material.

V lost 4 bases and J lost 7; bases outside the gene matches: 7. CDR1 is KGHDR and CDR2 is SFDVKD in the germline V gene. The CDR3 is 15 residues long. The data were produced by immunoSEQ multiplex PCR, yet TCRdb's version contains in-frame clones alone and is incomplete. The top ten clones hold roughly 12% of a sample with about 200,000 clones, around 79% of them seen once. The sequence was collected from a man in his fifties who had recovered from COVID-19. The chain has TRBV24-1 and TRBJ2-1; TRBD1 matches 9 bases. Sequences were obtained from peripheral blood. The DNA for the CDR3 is TGTGCCACCAGTGACGTGGGACAGGGATTGAATGAGCAGTTCTTC. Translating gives CATSDVGQGLNEQFF.